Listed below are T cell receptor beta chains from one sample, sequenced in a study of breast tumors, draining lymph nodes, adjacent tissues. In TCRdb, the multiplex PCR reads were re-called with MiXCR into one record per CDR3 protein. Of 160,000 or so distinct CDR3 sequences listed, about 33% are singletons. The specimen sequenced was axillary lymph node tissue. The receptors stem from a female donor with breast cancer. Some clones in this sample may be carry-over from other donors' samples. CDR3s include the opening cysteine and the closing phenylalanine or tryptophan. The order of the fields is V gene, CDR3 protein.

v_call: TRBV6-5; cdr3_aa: CASSYTATGGAGGYTF
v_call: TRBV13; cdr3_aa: CASSTRLEYYEQYF
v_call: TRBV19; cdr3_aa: CASSTGTGDEQYF
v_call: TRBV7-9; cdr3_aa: CAGSQGGTDTQYF
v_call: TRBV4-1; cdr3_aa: CASSPGTGELFF
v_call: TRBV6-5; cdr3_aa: CASSYSTGELFF
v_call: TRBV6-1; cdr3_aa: CASSNRDYSGANVLTF
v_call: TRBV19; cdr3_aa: CASSYRDRLTDTQYF
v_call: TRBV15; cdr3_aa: CATSRAREGASETQYF
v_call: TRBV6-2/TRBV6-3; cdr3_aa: CASRHTSDNEQFF
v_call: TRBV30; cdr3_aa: CAWSVQNRRQNTEAFF
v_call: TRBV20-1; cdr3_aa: CSAREGASADTQYF
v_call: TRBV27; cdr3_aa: CASSLIQGYEQYF
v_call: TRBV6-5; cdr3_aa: CASSYSLAGGSYEQYF
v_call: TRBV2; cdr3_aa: CASDAVGGLPDTQYF
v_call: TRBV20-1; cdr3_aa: CSALARDWSPNQPQHF
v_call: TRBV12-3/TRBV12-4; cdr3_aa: CASSPRTGRTEAF
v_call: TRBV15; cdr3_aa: CATSSQGGSGIYEQYF
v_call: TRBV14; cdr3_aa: CASSQERGIAKNIQYF
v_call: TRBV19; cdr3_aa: CASSTSRDGKETQYF
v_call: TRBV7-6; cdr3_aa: CATSLERTNFYEQYF
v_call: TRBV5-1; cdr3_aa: CASSLSSGSNYGYTF
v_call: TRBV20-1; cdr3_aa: CSASLGAQHF
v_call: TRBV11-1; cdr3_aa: CASSWGTSASSYEQYF
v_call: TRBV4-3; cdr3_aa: CASSDGTPDTGELFF
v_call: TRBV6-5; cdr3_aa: CASSSRTSGTDTQYF
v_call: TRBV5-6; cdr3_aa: CASSFLTGGNTEAFF
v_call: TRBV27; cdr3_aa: CASSFLPGASGGPYEQYF
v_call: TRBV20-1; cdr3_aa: CSARDPPSSSGRVDTQYF
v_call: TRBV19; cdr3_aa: CASRPADREKLFF
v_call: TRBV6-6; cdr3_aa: CASSYSGGELFF
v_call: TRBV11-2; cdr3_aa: CASSHGGNQPQHF
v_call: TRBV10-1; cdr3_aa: CASSGGTGETGPRGTQYF
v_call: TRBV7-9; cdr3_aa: CASSLWVTSTDTQYF
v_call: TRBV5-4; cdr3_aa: CASSLTGGQDEQFF
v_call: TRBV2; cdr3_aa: CASIPGGREAFF
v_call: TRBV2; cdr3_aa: CASSLRQTNTGELFF
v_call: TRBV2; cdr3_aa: CASSVVTGSYNGQYF
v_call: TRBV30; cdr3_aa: CAWSVPDSSNYGYTF
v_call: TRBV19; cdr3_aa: CASSGPPTDTQYF
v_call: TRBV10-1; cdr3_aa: CASGEGSAGANVQTF
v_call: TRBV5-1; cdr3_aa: CASSLWSEGGRETQYF
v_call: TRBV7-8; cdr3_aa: CASSEGAGGVDYEQYFGPGTIYF
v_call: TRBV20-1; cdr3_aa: CSARDSNLQNEQFF
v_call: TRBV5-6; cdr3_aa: CASSLVGTTMYF
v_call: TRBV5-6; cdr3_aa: CASSSQGNQPQHF
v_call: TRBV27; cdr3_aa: CASSKYAGSSYNEQFF
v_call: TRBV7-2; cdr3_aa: CASSLMGQYEAFF
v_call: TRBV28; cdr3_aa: CASSLQHSGRARNEQFF
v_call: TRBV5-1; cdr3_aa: CASSFSPQGSQGYTF
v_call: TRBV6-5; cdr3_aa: CASSSASSGKNIQYF
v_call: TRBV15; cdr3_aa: CATSREGEPNTGELFF
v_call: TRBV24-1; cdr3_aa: CATSEIFRTGDPNEQFF
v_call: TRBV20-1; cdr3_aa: CSARATGGAGSGIQETQYF